The 11 T cell receptor beta chains presented below share a single source sample, sequenced in a study of beta chain features in type 1 diabetes (dated by TCRdb to the late 2010s). Receptor amplification or capture employed the immunoSEQ multiplex PCR assay. The entire amount of isolated RNA was reverse transcribed using the High Capacity cDNA Reverse Transcription Kit, so the sequenced TCRB transcripts were expressed ones. The source is immuneACCESS, and TCRdb retained only in-frame sequences with V and J called. Part of the clones is not carried over; for the studies checked, unresolved V genes explain less than half of this, and the remainder is unexplained. The sample table holds under 400,000 clones, of which about 14% were seen once. The ten biggest clones cover more than 6.5% of the sample. Sequenced input: central memory CD4+ T cells from blood. These receptors all stem from a man aged 30 to 39 in good health.

V usage is TRBV5-4 and J usage is TRBJ2-1; TRBD2 agrees at 13 bases. The CDR3 is 18 residues long. J gave up 3 bases and V 6 bases, and 12 bases lay outside the gene matches. Germline values: CDR1 SGHNT, CDR2 YYREEE (reference sequence). CDR3 in DNA: TGTGCCAGCACCCTATACAGGACTAGCGGGGGTCACTACAATGAGCAGTTCTTC. Amino acid sequence: CASTLYRTSGGHYNEQFF.

The chain recombines TRBV13 with TRBJ2-5; 7 bases fit TRBD2. Germline lookup yields CDR1 PRHDT and CDR2 FYEKMQ (reference sequence). The CDR3 has 13 amino acids. J lost 7 bases, V lost 4 bases, and 6 bases had no gene match. The CDR3 DNA reads as TGTGCCAGCAGCTCCCAGTCGGGGGGGACCCAGTACTTC. This codes for CASSSQSGGTQYF.

This clone appeared a few times. This rearrangement joins TRBV2 to TRBJ1-4; TRBD1 agrees at 8 bases. Germline CDR1 is SNHLY and CDR2 is FYNNEI. V gave up 8 bases and J gave up 8 bases; unmatched junction bases: 7. The CDR3 consists of 13 residues. The CDR3 sequence: CASYGQGDEKLFF. The CDR3 DNA is TGTGCCAGCTACGGACAGGGAGACGAAAAACTGTTTTTT.

The chain recombines TRBV7-2 with TRBJ2-7, with TRBD2 matching over 9 bases. Germline trimming cut 5 bases from V and 3 bases from J; bases unmatched to any gene: 8. The V gene's germline CDR1 is SGHTA and CDR2 FQGNSA. The CDR3 runs 15 residues. CDR3 region: CASSMQTSGYYEQYF. CDR3 in DNA: TGTGCCAGCAGCATGCAGACTAGCGGCTACTACGAGCAGTACTTC. The entire variable domain, with the rest obtained from reference TRBV7-2 and TRBJ2-7, is as follows: GAGVSQSPSNKVTEKGKDVELRCDPISGHTALYWYRQSLGQGLEFLIYFQGNSAPDKSGLPSDRFSAERTGGSVSTLTIQRTQQEDSAVYLCASSMQTSGYYEQYFGPGTRLTVT.

This clone was observed a handful of times. The rearrangement uses TRBV19 and TRBJ2-5; D gene ambiguous. V lost 3 bases to trimming and J lost 4 bases, with 12 bases between them. From germline, CDR1 is LNHDA and CDR2 SQIVND (reference sequence). This CDR3 is 14 amino acids long. This chain's CDR3 is CASSILGPGETQYF. CDR3 sequence (DNA): TGTGCCAGTAGTATCCTTGGTCCCGGAGAGACCCAGTACTTC. Variable domain in full (rest from reference TRBV19 and TRBJ2-5): DGGITQSPKYLFRKEGQNVTLSCEQNLNHDAMYWYRQDPGQGLRLIYYSQIVNDFQKGDIAEGYSVSREKKESFPLTVTSAQKNPTAFYLCASSILGPGETQYFGPGTRLLVL.

This clone was seen a few times. The chain has TRBV2 and TRBJ1-2; D remains unclear. The germline V and J ends were trimmed by 6 bases and 4 bases, with 9 bases remaining between them. CDR1 SNHLY and CDR2 FYNNEI come from the germline V gene. CDR3 length equals 12 residues. Here the CDR3 reads CASRDIGYGYTF. DNA for the CDR3: TGTGCCAGCAGGGATATTGGCTATGGCTACACCTTC.

Ten or more counts support this clone. The chain has TRBV18 and TRBJ2-1, with D possibly called TRBD1 or TRBD2 (6 bases each). The CDR3 is 18 amino acids. CDR1 KGHSH and CDR2 LQKENI come from the germline V gene. The V and J ends lost 1 base and 4 bases respectively, with 20 bases between them. The CDR3 DNA reads TGTGCCAGCTCACCACGACCGGGAGCGTCAGGACAGTACAATGAGCAGTTCTTC. Translated: CASSPRPGASGQYNEQFF.

This clone was found many times. Different DNA sequences within this sample yield the same CDR3. The rearrangement links TRBV7-2 to TRBJ2-1; 9 bases match TRBD2. Germline V lookup: CDR1 SGHTA, CDR2 FQGNSA. The CDR3 has 17 amino acids. V was pared by 3 bases and J by 4 bases, with 10 bases of the junction left unmatched. Here the CDR3 reads CASSLAGSGGPYNEQFF. In nucleotides, the CDR3 is TGTGCCAGCAGCTTGGCCGGCAGCGGGGGGCCTTACAATGAGCAGTTCTTC.

This clone turned up a few times. The J gene is TRBJ2-6, the V gene TRBV6-6; the D gene could be TRBD1 or TRBD2 (5 bases each). This CDR3 contains 13 residues. The germline V and J ends were trimmed by 8 bases and 1 base, with 6 bases remaining between them. The germline gives CDR1 MNHNY, CDR2 SVGAGI (reference sequence). The CDR3 region is CASEGSGANVLTF. The CDR3 nucleotides are TGTGCCAGCGAGGGGTCTGGGGCCAACGTCCTGACTTTC.

There are a few counts of this clone. This rearrangement joins TRBV10-3 to TRBJ2-7, with D uncertain. Germline CDR1 reads ENHRY; CDR2 reads SYGVKD. The CDR3 runs 12 residues. With 2 bases removed from V and 7 bases from J, the gap between germline ends came to 9 bases. CDR3 in DNA: TGTGCCATCAGTGAGCTGGGATGGGAGCAGTACTTC. The encoded protein is CAISELGWEQYF.

This clone has more than one count but fewer than ten. The chain uses TRBV5-1 and TRBJ1-2, with 7 bases identical to TRBD1. Germline V lookup: CDR1 SGHRS, CDR2 YFSETQ. This CDR3 is 15 amino acids long. The V and J ends lost 0 bases and 4 bases, in that order; junction bases with no gene match: 6. DNA of the CDR3: TGCGCCAGCAGCTTGGGCAAGGGGGCAGTCTATGGCTACACCTTC. Amino acid sequence: CASSLGKGAVYGYTF.